This T cell receptor beta chain was captured in a study of cytomegalovirus exposure and HLA in healthy donors. Whole-study results and caveats: The classifier, whose performance was assessed in both the original and validation cohorts, reportedly diagnosed cytomegalovirus status with high specificity and sensitivity.

V lost 0 bases and J 7 bases, leaving 14 bases between the germline ends. There are 14 residues in the CDR3. CDR1 is SGHRS, CDR2 YFSETQ, per germline. Primers: 60 Vbeta forward and 13 Jbeta reverse. Sequencing used immunoSEQ multiplex PCR; TCRdb keeps in-frame clones, though not all of them. This sample has 200,000 to 250,000 clones; around 80% occur once, and the top ten carry approximately 0.5%. Of note for this clone: Its specificity is not known.

This clonotype was obtained from a woman aged 40-49 years in good health and CMV-seronegative. The sequenced material came from PBMCs. This chain uses TRBV5-1 with TRBJ2-7, with a weak D call TRBD2 (6 bases). The CDR3 sequence: CASSLGGLGREQYF. The CDR3 DNA is TGCGCCAGCAGCTTGGGCGGGTTGGGGAGGGAGCAGTACTTC.